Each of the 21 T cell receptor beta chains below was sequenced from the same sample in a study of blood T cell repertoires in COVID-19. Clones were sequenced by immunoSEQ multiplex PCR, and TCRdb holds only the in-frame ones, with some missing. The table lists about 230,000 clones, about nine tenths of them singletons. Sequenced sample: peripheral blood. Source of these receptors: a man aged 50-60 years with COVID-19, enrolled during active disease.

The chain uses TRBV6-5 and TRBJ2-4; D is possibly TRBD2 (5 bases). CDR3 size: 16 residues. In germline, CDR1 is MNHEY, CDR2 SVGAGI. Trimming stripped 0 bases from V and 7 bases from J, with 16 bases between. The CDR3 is CASSYSDPGLGNIQYF. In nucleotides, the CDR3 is TGTGCCAGCAGTTACTCTGATCCGGGGTTAGGGAACATTCAGTACTTC.

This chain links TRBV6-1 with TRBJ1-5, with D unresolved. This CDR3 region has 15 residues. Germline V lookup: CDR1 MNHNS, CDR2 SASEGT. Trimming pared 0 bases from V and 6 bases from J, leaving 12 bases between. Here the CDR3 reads CASSEAGGLGQPQHF. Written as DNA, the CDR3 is TGTGCCAGCAGTGAAGCTGGAGGGCTCGGTCAGCCCCAGCATTTT.

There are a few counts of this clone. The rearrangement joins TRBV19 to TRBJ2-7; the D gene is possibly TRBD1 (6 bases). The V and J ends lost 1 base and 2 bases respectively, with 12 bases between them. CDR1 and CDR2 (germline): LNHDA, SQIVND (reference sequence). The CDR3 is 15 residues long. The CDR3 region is CASSIAAGVTYEQYF. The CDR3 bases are TGTGCCAGTAGTATAGCGGCAGGGGTGACCTACGAGCAGTACTTC.

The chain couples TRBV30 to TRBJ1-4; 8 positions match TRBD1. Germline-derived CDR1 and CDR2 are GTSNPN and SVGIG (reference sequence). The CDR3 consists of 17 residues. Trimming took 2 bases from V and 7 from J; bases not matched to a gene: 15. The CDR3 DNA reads TGTGCCTGGAGTTTAGGACAGGGCGCAAGGCATCGTGAAAAACTGTTTTTT. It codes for CAWSLGQGARHREKLFF.

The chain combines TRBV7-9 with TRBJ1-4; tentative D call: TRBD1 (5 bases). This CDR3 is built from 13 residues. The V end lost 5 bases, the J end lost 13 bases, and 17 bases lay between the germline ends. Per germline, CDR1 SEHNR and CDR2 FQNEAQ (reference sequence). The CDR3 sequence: CASSPGQRRVLFF. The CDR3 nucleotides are TGTGCCAGCAGCCCCGGACAACGCAGAGTACTGTTTTTT.

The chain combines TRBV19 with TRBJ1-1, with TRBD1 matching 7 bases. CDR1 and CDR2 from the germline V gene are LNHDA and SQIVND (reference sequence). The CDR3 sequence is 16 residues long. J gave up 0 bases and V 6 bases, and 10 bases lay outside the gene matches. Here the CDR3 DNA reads TGTGCCAGTAGCCTACCATCGGGACAGATGAACACTGAAGCTTTCTTT. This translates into CASSLPSGQMNTEAFF.

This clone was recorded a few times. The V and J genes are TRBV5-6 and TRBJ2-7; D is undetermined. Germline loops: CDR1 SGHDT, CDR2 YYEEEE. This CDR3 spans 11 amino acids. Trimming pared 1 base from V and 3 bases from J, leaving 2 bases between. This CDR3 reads CASSLYYEQYF. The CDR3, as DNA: TGTGCCAGCAGCTTGTACTACGAGCAGTACTTC.

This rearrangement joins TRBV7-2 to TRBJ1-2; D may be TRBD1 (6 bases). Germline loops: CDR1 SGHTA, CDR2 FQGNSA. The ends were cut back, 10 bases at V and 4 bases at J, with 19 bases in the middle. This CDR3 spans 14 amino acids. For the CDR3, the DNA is TGTGCCATAAAAGGGGCAGGGGCCCTCTATGGCTACACCTTC. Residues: CAIKGAGALYGYTF.

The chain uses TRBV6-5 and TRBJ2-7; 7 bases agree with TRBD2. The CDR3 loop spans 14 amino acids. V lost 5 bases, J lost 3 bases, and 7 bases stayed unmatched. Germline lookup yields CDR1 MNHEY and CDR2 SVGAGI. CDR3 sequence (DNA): TGTGCCAGCAGTCCCGGAGTAGCGGGCTACGAGCAGTACTTC. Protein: CASSPGVAGYEQYF.

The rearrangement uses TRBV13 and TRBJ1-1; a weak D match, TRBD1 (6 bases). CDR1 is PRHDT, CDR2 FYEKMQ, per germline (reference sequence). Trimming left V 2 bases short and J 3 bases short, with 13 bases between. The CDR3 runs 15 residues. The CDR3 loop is CASSLRAGADTEAFF. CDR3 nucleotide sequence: TGTGCCAGCAGCTTAAGGGCAGGGGCGGACACTGAAGCTTTCTTT.

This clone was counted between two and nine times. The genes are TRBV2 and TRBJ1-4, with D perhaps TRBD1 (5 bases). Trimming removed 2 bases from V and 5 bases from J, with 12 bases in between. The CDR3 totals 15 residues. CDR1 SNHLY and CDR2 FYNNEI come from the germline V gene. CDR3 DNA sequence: TGTGCCAGCAGTGAAACAGGCGGAAGGAATGAAAAACTGTTTTTT. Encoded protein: CASSETGGRNEKLFF.

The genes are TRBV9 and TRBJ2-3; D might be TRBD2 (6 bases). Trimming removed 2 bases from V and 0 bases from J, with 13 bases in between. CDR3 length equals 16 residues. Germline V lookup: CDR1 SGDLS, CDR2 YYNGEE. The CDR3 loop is CASSVVAEPSTDTQYF. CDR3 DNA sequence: TGTGCCAGCAGCGTTGTAGCGGAGCCCAGCACAGATACGCAGTATTTT.

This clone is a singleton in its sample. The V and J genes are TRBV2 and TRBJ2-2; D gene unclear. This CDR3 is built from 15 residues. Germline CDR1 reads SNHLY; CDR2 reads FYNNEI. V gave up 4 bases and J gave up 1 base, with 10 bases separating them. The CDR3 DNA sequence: TGTGCCAGCAGTGTCTCTAAAATGAACACCGGGGAGCTGTTTTTT. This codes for CASSVSKMNTGELFF.

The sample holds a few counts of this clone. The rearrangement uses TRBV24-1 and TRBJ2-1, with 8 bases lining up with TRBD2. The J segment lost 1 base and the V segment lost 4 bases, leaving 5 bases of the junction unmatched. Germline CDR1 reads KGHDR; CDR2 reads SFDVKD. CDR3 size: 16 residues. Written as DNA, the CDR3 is TGTGCCACCAGTGACGCCACTAGCGGATCCTACAATGAGCAGTTCTTC. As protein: CATSDATSGSYNEQFF.

The CDR3 DNA reads TGTGCCAGCAGCGCGTCCCGTAGCACAGATACGCAGTATTTT. It is translated as CASSASRSTDTQYF. The chain joins TRBV7-2 to TRBJ2-3; D ambiguous. This CDR3 has 14 residues. Germline loops: CDR1 SGHTA, CDR2 FQGNSA. V gave up 5 bases and J gave up 0 bases, with 9 bases separating them.

The CDR3 loop is CASSATSFTDTQYF. In nucleotides, the CDR3 is TGTGCCAGCAGCGCGACTAGTTTTACAGATACGCAGTATTTT. The chain links TRBV9 to TRBJ2-3; D is possibly TRBD2 (6 bases). Germline V CDR1 and CDR2: SGDLS, YYNGEE. The CDR3 sequence is 14 residues long. V dropped 3 bases and J dropped 3 bases, with 11 bases sitting between them. Based on the CDR3 plus reference TRBV9 and TRBJ2-3, the full variable domain is DSGVTQTPKHLITATGQRVTLRCSPRSGDLSVYWYQQSLDQGLQFLIQYYNGEERAKGNILERFSAQQFPDLHSELNLSSLELGDSALYFCASSATSFTDTQYFGPGTRLTVL.

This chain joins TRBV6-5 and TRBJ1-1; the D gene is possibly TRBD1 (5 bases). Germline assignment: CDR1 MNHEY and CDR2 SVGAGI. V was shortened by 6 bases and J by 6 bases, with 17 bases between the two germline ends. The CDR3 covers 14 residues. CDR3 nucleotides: TGTGCCAGCAGCATAATTCAGGGCAACGCTGAAGCTTTCTTT. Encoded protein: CASSIIQGNAEAFF.

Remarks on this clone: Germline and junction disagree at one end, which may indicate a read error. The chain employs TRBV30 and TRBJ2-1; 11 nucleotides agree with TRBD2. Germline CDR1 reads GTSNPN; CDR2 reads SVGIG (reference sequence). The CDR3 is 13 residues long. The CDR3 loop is CAWRTSGHNGQFF. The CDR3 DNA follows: TGTGCCTGGCGGACTAGCGGGCACAATGGGCAGTTCTTC.

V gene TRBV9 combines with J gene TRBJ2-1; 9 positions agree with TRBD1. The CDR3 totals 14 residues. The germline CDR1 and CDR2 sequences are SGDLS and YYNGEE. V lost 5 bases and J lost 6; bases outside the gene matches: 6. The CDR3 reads CASRAQGAGNEQFF. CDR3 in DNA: TGTGCCAGCAGGGCACAGGGGGCAGGCAATGAGCAGTTCTTC.

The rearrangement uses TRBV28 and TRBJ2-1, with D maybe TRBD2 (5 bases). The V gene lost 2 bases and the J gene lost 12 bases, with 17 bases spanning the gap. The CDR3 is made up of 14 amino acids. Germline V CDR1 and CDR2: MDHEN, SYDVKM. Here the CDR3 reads CASSLVRYNEGQFF. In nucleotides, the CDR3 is TGTGCCAGCAGTTTAGTACGGTACAATGAGGGGCAGTTCTTC.

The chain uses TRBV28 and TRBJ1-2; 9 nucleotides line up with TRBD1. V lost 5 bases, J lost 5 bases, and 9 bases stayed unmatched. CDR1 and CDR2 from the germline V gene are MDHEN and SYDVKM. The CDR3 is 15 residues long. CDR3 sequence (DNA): TGTGCCAGCAGTGGGGACAGGGTCGTCTATTATGGCTACACCTTC. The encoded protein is CASSGDRVVYYGYTF.